The 14 T cell receptor beta chains listed next were all sequenced from one sample in a study of T cells in localized non-small cell lung cancer. Profiling relied on immunoSEQ multiplex PCR, and the TCRdb table lists in-frame clones only, not all of them. The sample consists of about 77,000 clones, around nine tenths of them appearing once. The sequencing used peripheral blood, collected before any cancer treatment. The receptors stem from a woman aged 35-70 years with stage I squamous cell lung carcinoma.

The chain joins TRBV18 to TRBJ1-1; a weak D match, TRBD1 (5 bases). Between the trimmed V and J ends, which lost 2 bases and 1 base, there was a span of 11 bases. The V gene's germline CDR1 is KGHSH and CDR2 LQKENI. The CDR3 consists of 15 residues. For the CDR3, the DNA is TGTGCCAGCTCACCAGGGGCGGGAGGGAACACTGAAGCTTTCTTT. It codes for CASSPGAGGNTEAFF.

The chain joins TRBV6-5 to TRBJ2-1, with unresolved D. This CDR3 spans 13 amino acids. V lost 4 bases, J lost 5 bases, and 9 bases lay in between. The germline gives CDR1 MNHEY, CDR2 SVGAGI. The CDR3 loop reads CASSSRPNNEQFF. The CDR3 DNA follows: TGTGCCAGCAGTTCTCGACCAAACAATGAGCAGTTCTTC.

The rearrangement joins TRBV30 to TRBJ1-2; the D gene is possibly TRBD1 (6 bases). This CDR3 contains 13 residues. V gave up 0 bases and J gave up 4 bases, with 9 bases separating them. Germline lookup yields CDR1 GTSNPN and CDR2 SVGIG (reference sequence). The CDR3 nucleotides are TGTGCCTGGAGTGTGGCGGGGGCCTATGGCTACACCTTC. This gives the protein CAWSVAGAYGYTF.

The chain links TRBV7-9 to TRBJ2-1; weak D call: TRBD2 (5 bases). V was shortened by 2 bases and J by 9 bases, with 11 bases between the two germline ends. The CDR3 consists of 13 residues. CDR1 and CDR2 (germline): SEHNR, FQNEAQ (reference sequence). CDR3: CASSLTGNGEQFF. The CDR3 DNA reads TGTGCCAGCAGCTTAACGGGGAACGGTGAGCAGTTCTTC.

The genes are TRBV11-2 and TRBJ1-6; possible D gene TRBD1, 6 bases. The germline V gene encodes CDR1 SGHAT and CDR2 FQNNGV. The V end was cut by 3 bases, the J end by 5 bases, with 11 bases between. The CDR3 is 15 residues long. The CDR3 sequence: CASSFSQGNNSPLHF. CDR3 nucleotides: TGTGCCAGCAGCTTCTCACAGGGTAATAATTCACCCCTCCACTTT.

The CDR3 bases are TGCAGCGTTGTAAGGGCGGGGGTTACAGATACGCAGTATTTT. Translation: CSVVRAGVTDTQYF. The chain employs TRBV29-1 and TRBJ2-3; 7 bases map to TRBD2. This CDR3 contains 14 residues. V was pared by 4 bases and J by 3 bases, with 7 bases of the junction left unmatched. Germline CDR1 and CDR2: SQVTM and ANQGSEA.

The rearrangement links TRBV9 to TRBJ1-3, with D perhaps matching TRBD1 (6 bases). The CDR3 extends over 16 amino acids. Germline CDR1 reads SGDLS; CDR2 reads YYNGEE. V was pared by 3 bases and J by 0 bases, with 13 bases between. This chain's CDR3 is CASSAYDRNSGNTIYF. In nucleotides, the CDR3 is TGTGCCAGCAGCGCCTACGACAGGAACTCTGGAAACACCATATATTTT.

Here the CDR3 reads CASSPTSGAHSYEQYF. For the CDR3, the DNA is TGTGCCAGCTCACCGACTAGCGGGGCCCACTCCTACGAGCAGTACTTC. This sequence joins TRBV18 and TRBJ2-7; 11 bases are a match to TRBD2. With 3 bases clipped from V and 0 bases from J, the junction kept 4 bases outside the gene matches. The germline V gene has CDR1 KGHSH and CDR2 LQKENI. The CDR3 consists of 16 residues. Supplemented by reference TRBV18 and TRBJ2-7, the full variable domain reads NAGVMQNPRHLVRRRGQEARLRCSPMKGHSHVYWYRQLPEEGLKFMVYLQKENIIDESGMPKERFSAEFPKEGPSILRIQQVVRGDSAAYFCASSPTSGAHSYEQYFGPGTRLTVT.

CDR3 coding DNA: TGTGCCAGCAGCCCCTGGGTGGGACAGGGGGCCAGGAACACCGGGGAGCTGTTTTTT. Amino acids: CASSPWVGQGARNTGELFF. The chain joins TRBV7-9 to TRBJ2-2; 12 bases line up with TRBD1. V shed 5 bases and J 1 base; nucleotides not matched to a gene: 11. Looked up from germline, CDR1 is SEHNR and CDR2 is FQNEAQ (reference sequence). The CDR3 totals 19 residues.

The chain uses TRBV6-1 and TRBJ2-1; D uncertain. Looked up from germline, CDR1 is MNHNS and CDR2 is SASEGT. CDR3 length: 13 residues. V was pared by 7 bases and J by 4 bases, with 11 bases between. CDR3 nucleotide sequence: TGTGCCAGCACTTTGGACCCTTACAATGAGCAGTTCTTC. Its translation is CASTLDPYNEQFF.

The chain couples TRBV5-6 to TRBJ2-7; 8 nucleotides match TRBD1. The V and J ends lost 0 bases and 9 bases, in that order; junction bases with no gene match: 5. Germline V gene data show CDR1 as SGHDT and CDR2 as YYEEEE. The CDR3 has 13 residues. The CDR3 sequence is CASSLAGQGGQYF. CDR3 DNA: TGTGCCAGCAGCTTGGCAGGACAGGGTGGGCAGTACTTC.

The chain uses TRBV9 and TRBJ2-1; TRBD2 aligns across 7 bases. This CDR3 contains 16 residues. Germline loops: CDR1 SGDLS, CDR2 YYNGEE. With V trimmed by 0 bases and J by 3 bases, 6 bases remained unmatched. The CDR3 DNA reads as TGTGCCAGCAGCGTAGGAGGGAGGGGAAGCTACAATGAGCAGTTCTTC. The encoded protein is CASSVGGRGSYNEQFF.

The chain combines TRBV2 with TRBJ1-2; no definite D call. The length of the CDR3 is 13 residues. Germline CDR1 SNHLY, CDR2 FYNNEI. With 3 bases removed from V and 7 bases from J, the gap between germline ends came to 12 bases. CDR3 loop: CASSEHPLSGYTF. The DNA of the CDR3 is TGTGCCAGCAGTGAGCACCCTCTCAGTGGCTACACCTTC. Using reference TRBV2 and TRBJ1-2 for the parts outside the CDR3, the full variable domain is EPEVTQTPSHQVTQMGQEVILRCVPISNHLYFYWYRQILGQKVEFLVSFYNNEISEKSEIFDDQFSVERPDGSNFTLKIRSTKLEDSAMYFCASSEHPLSGYTFGSGTRLTVV.

This chain connects TRBV6-5 to TRBJ1-1, with D perhaps matching TRBD1 (5 bases). V gave up 7 bases and J gave up 3 bases, with 12 bases separating them. Germline CDR1 MNHEY, CDR2 SVGAGI. The CDR3 has 13 residues. CDR3 amino acids: CASMGQIYTEAFF. The CDR3 region has the DNA TGTGCCAGCATGGGGCAGATTTACACTGAAGCTTTCTTT.